This T cell receptor beta chain comes out of a study of CD8+ T cells in alopecia areata. About the research overall: Tofacitinib ran 6 to 18 months, followed by 6 months off drug.

Germline V gene lookup returns CDR1 SGHTA and CDR2 FQGTGA. The V and J ends lost 5 bases and 9 bases respectively, with 16 bases between them. This CDR3 region has 14 residues. Comments on this clone: Antigen: not known.

General study findings and limits: Many expanded lesional clones stayed in scalp and blood while on tofacitinib. In scalp, tofacitinib significantly decreased clonality and expanded CD8+ clones among the top 100.

RNA was extracted and reverse transcribed into cDNA as the sequencing template. Profiling relied on immunoSEQ multiplex PCR, and the TCRdb table lists in-frame clones only, not all of them. The sample has 150,000 to 200,000 clones; approximately 57% are singletons. As to treatment: oral pan-JAK inhibitor, 5-10 mg twice daily. Sampling of alopecia areata patients yielded lesional scalp punch biopsies as well as peripheral blood. The sample in question was CD4+ T cells sorted from blood, obtained at week 24, from a patient treated with tofacitinib. The rearrangement joins TRBV7-3 to TRBJ2-2, with D possibly being TRBD1 or TRBD2 (5 bases each). This TCR came from a human donor with alopecia areata. The CDR3 bases are TGTGCCAGCAGCGCCGACCGGGACCAGAGGGAGCTGTTTTTT. The encoded protein is CASSADRDQRELFF. Combining the CDR3 with reference TRBV7-3 and TRBJ2-2 gives the whole variable domain GAGVSQTPSNKVTEKGKYVELRCDPISGHTALYWYRQSLGQGPEFLIYFQGTGAADDSGLPNDRFFAVRPEGSVSTLKIQRTERGDSAVYLCASSADRDQRELFFGEGSRLTVL.